Sequencing of this TCR beta chain was carried out in a study of sequential checkpoint blockade in melanoma. Study background: Arm A got nivolumab then ipilimumab; arm B the reverse, 1:1. Each arm's sequence ended with maintenance nivolumab.

Treatment of the sample: randomized to nivolumab then ipilimumab (arm A) or the reverse (arm B). Patients had received no earlier DNA-damaging chemotherapy. Live CD3+CD8+ CD19− CD56− cells were sorted from PBMCs. TCRdb keeps only in-frame clones here, not all; method: immunoSEQ multiplex PCR. The sample yields fewer than 11,000 clones, roughly 72% seen once. V trimming: 4 bases; J trimming: 1 base; junction bases outside the gene matches: 3. Germline-derived CDR1 and CDR2 are SGDLS and YYNGEE. CDR3 length equals 16 residues. The source is a human donor with melanoma. Here the sequenced sample was CD8+ T cells sorted from blood (inferred from file names), taken from a patient given nivolumab and ipilimumab in sequence. The V call is TRBV9, the J call TRBJ2-3; 13 positions agree with TRBD2. The CDR3 bases are TGTGCCAGCAGCACTAGCGGGAGGGCCGGCACAGATACGCAGTATTTT. This codes for CASSTSGRAGTDTQYF.